This TCR beta chain was recovered during a study of CD8 T cells in ankylosing spondylitis. The sample holds many counts of this clonotype. Its antigen is not identified. TCRdb called the 5' RACE reads again in MiXCR, with one record for every CDR3 protein. In the table there are about 42,000 distinct CDR3 sequences, around 3.8% of which are singletons. V was pared by 3 bases and J by 4 bases, with 13 bases of the junction left unmatched. This CDR3 comprises 17 residues. CDR1 is SGDLS and CDR2 is YYNGEE in the germline V gene. Study outcomes and limitations: Disease-linked clones were CD8+ and relatively rare in peripheral blood.

The clonotype was recovered from a female donor with ankylosing spondylitis or in good health (not recorded which). This rearrangement joins TRBV9 to TRBJ2-3; 8 bases are a match to TRBD2. The specimen sequenced was blood, either unsorted or a sorted T cell fraction (not recorded which). The CDR3 spells CASSAMNGGAGADTQYF. Written as DNA, the CDR3 is TGTGCCAGCAGCGCGATGAACGGGGGGGCCGGCGCAGATACGCAGTATTTT.